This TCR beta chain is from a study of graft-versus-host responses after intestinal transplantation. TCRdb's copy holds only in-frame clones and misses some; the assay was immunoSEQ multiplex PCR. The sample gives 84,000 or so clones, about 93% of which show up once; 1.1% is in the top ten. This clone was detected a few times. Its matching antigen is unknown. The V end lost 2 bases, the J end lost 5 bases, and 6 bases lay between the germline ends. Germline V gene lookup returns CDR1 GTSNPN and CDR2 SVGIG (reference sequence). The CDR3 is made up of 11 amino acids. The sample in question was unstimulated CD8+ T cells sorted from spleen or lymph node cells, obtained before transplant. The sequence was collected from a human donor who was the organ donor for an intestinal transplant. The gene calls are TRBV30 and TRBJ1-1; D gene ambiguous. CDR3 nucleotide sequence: TGTGCCTGGAGTCCCCAGACTGAAGCTTTCTTT. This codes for CAWSPQTEAFF.